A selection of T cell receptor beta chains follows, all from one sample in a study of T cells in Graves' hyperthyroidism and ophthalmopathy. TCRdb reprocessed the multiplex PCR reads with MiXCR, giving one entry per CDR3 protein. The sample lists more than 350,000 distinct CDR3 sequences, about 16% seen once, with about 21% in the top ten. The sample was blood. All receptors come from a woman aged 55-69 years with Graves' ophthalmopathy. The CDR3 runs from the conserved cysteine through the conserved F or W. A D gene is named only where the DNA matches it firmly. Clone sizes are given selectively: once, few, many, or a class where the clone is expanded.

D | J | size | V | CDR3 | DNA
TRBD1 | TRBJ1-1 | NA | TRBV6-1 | CAGLTGGNTEAFF | TGTGCCGGTCTGACAGGGGGGAACACTGAAGCTTTCTTT
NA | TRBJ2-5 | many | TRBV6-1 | CASSESGHSEETQYF | TGTGCCAGCAGTGAATCGGGACATTCTGAAGAGACCCAGTACTTC
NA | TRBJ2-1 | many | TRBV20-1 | CSASAGLEVNEQFF | TGCAGTGCTAGCGCGGGACTGGAAGTCAATGAGCAGTTCTTC
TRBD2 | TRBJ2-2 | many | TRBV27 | CASSIPAGGPGSGELFF | TGTGCCAGCAGTATTCCAGCGGGAGGGCCGGGTAGCGGGGAGCTGTTTTTT
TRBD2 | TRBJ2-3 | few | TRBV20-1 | CSARSGTSGTNTQYF | TGCAGTGCTAGATCCGGGACTAGCGGGACAAATACGCAGTATTTT
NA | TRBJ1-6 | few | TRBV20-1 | CSARDGRPSPLHF | TGCAGTGCTAGAGATGGCAGGCCTTCACCCCTCCACTTT
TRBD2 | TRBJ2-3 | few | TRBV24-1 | CATSDTGLAGVVDTQYF | TGTGCCACCAGTGATACGGGACTAGCGGGAGTAGTAGATACGCAGTATTTT
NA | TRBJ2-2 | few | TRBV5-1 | CASSLEGHNTGELFF | TGCGCCAGCAGCTTGGAAGGACACAACACCGGGGAGCTGTTTTTT
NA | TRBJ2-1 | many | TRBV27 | CASSLAGPSYNEQFF | TGTGCCAGCAGTTTAGCGGGACCGTCCTACAATGAGCAGTTCTTC
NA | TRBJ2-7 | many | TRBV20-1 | CSASRDLVGGEQYF | TGCAGTGCTAGCCGGGATCTAGTTGGTGGCGAGCAGTACTTC
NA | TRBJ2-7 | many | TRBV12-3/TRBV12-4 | CASSPTGYYEQYF | TGTGCCAGCAGTCCTACAGGGTACTACGAGCAGTACTTC
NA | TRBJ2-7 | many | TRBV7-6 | CASSFSAQSYEQYF | TGTGCCAGCAGCTTCAGTGCGCAATCCTACGAGCAGTACTTC
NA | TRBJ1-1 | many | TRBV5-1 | CASSLSWVSAEAFF | TGCGCCAGCAGCTTATCCTGGGTTTCCGCTGAAGCTTTCTTT
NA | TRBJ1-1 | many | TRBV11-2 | CASSFGQVNTEAFF | TGTGCCAGCAGCTTCGGACAAGTGAACACTGAAGCTTTCTTT
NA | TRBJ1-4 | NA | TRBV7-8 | CASSSLGGRKEKLFF | TGTGCCAGCAGCTCCCTGGGGGGACGAAAAGAAAAACTGTTTTTT
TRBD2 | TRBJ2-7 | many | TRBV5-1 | CASSLLAGSYEQYF | TGCGCCAGCAGCTTACTAGCGGGATCGTACGAGCAGTACTTC
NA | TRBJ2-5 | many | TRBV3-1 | CASSQEGAVGETQYF | TGTGCCAGCAGCCAAGAGGGGGCGGTCGGAGAGACCCAGTACTTC
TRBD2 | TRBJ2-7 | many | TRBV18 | CASSPREPAGGREQYF | TGTGCCAGCTCACCGCGGGAACCAGCGGGAGGGCGCGAGCAGTACTTC
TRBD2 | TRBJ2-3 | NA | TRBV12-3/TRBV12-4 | CASSTTSGLTDTQYF | TGTGCCAGCAGTACAACTAGCGGTCTCACAGATACGCAGTATTTT
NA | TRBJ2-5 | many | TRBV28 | CASSLRRGGSQETQYF | TGTGCCAGCAGTTTAAGGAGGGGGGGCTCCCAAGAGACCCAGTACTTC
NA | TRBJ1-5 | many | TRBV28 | CASSNRVSQPQHF | TGTGCCAGCAGCAACAGGGTTAGTCAGCCCCAGCATTTT
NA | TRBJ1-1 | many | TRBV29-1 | CSVDQGMGTEAFF | TGCAGCGTTGACCAGGGGATGGGCACTGAAGCTTTCTTT